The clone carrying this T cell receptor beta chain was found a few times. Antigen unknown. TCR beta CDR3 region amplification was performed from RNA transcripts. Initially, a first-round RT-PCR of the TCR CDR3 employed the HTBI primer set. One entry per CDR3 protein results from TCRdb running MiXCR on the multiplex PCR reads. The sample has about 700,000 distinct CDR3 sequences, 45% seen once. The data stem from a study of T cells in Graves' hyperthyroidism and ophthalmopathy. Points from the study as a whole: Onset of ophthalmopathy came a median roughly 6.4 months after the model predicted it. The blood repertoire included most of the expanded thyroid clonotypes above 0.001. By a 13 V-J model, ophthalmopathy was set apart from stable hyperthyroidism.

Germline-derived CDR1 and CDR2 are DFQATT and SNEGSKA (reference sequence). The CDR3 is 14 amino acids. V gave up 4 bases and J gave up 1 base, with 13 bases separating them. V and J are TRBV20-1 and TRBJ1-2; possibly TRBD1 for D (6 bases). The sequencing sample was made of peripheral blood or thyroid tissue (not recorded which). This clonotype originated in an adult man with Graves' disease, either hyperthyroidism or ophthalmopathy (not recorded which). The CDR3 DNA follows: TGCAGTGCTACCCGGGACATAAATAACTATGGCTACACCTTC. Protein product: CSATRDINNYGYTF.